Each of the 26 T cell receptor beta chains below was sequenced from the same sample in a study of T cell repertoires in cytomegalovirus infection. Their specific antigens are unknown. MiXCR, run by TCRdb on the reads, gives a single entry per CDR3 protein. The sample consists of fewer than 1,000,000 distinct CDR3 sequences, about a third of them appearing once. The material was cultured CD8+ T cells from PBMCs, obtained from culture after CMV antigen stimulation. The receptors stem from a human donor in good health (CMV status not recorded). Some clones in this sample may be carry-over from other donors' samples.

The count of this clonotype is one. Compared with germline, one end of the junction differs, possibly owing to a read error. This chain joins TRBV27 and TRBJ2-1; D uncertain. The CDR3 totals 13 residues. Per the germline V gene, CDR1 is MNHEY and CDR2 is SMNVEV (reference sequence). In DNA, the CDR3 is TGTGCCAACAGTCCCGTAGGTCTCTATGAGCAGTTCTTC. Translation: CANSPVGLYEQFF.

This clonotype showed up just a few times. The V and J genes are TRBV27 and TRBJ1-1, with D uncertain. Trimming cost V 7 bases and J 5 bases, with 14 bases left between them. This CDR3 is built from 13 residues. Germline assignment: CDR1 MNHEY and CDR2 SMNVEV (reference sequence). The CDR3 DNA sequence: TGTGCCAGCACACAAAGCCCGGGGACTGAAGCTTTCTTT. Translation: CASTQSPGTEAFF.

This clonotype was detected only a few times. This chain uses TRBV7-9 with TRBJ1-5; D ambiguous. The CDR3 loop spans 14 amino acids. V was pared by 2 bases and J by 4 bases, with 9 bases between. The V gene's germline CDR1 is SEHNR and CDR2 FQNEAQ (reference sequence). In DNA form, the CDR3 reads TGTGCCAGCAGCTTAATGGCCCCAAATCAGCCCCAGCATTTT. Encoded protein: CASSLMAPNQPQHF.

The chain is built from TRBV5-4 and TRBJ2-7; 9 bases fit TRBD1. V lost 3 bases and J lost 5; bases outside the gene matches: 12. The CDR3 length is 16 residues. The germline V gene has CDR1 SGHNT and CDR2 YYREEE (reference sequence). The CDR3 coding sequence is TGTGCCAGCAGCTCCTCGTCCGGGACAGGGTACCACGAGCAGTACTTC. Translated: CASSSSSGTGYHEQYF.

This clonotype was counted between two and nine times. The CDR3 loop reads CASSYSLSGETEAFF. The CDR3 coding sequence is TGTGCCAGCAGTTACTCTCTTTCGGGGGAGACTGAAGCTTTCTTT. This chain links TRBV6-2 or TRBV6-3 with TRBJ1-1; tentatively, D is TRBD1 (5 bases). Between the trimmed V and J ends, which lost 0 bases and 5 bases, there was a span of 13 bases. The V gene's germline CDR1 is MNHEY and CDR2 SVGEGT. This CDR3 comprises 15 residues.

In its sample, this clonotype was seen a few times. The V call is TRBV12-3 or TRBV12-4, the J call TRBJ2-1; 9 bases are a match to TRBD2. Trimming took 7 bases from V and 10 from J; bases not matched to a gene: 11. The length of the CDR3 is 14 residues. The CDR3 region is CASIGTSRDPEQFF. The CDR3 DNA sequence: TGTGCCAGCATCGGGACTAGCCGGGACCCCGAGCAGTTCTTC.

This clonotype showed up just once. The chain links TRBV10-3 to TRBJ1-1, with TRBD1 identical over 11 bases. The CDR3 runs to 15 residues. V gave up 1 base and J gave up 13 bases; unmatched junction bases: 11. Per the germline V gene, CDR1 is ENHRY and CDR2 is SYGVKD. DNA of the CDR3: TGTGCCATCAGTGAGTTCCGGGACAGGGGGAAACAGCTTTTCTTT. Translated, it gives CAISEFRDRGKQLFF.

This clonotype was seen only a few times. V and J are TRBV12-3 or TRBV12-4 and TRBJ1-2, with D unclear. Trimming removed 3 bases from V and 5 bases from J, with 10 bases in between. CDR3 length: 13 amino acids. CDR3 residues: CASSFVSDYGYTF. In DNA form, the CDR3 reads TGTGCCAGCAGTTTTGTAAGCGATTATGGCTACACCTTC.

This clonotype was seen only a few times. The genes are TRBV5-1 and TRBJ1-2; D remains ambiguous. The CDR3 runs to 16 residues. V gave up 2 bases and J gave up 8 bases, with 22 bases separating them. Germline V lookup: CDR1 SGHRS, CDR2 YFSETQ. DNA of the CDR3: TGCGCCAGCAGCTTTTCCCCCGGGCCACCATTCGTAGGCTACACCTTC. It specifies CASSFSPGPPFVGYTF. The full variable domain, with the rest looked up from reference TRBV5-1 and TRBJ1-2, is KAGVTQTPRYLIKTRGQQVTLSCSPISGHRSVSWYQQTPGQGLQFLFEYFSETQRNKGNFPGRFSGRQFSNSRSEMNVSTLELGDSALYLCASSFSPGPPFVGYTFGSGTRLTVV.

The genes are TRBV29-1 and TRBJ1-4; D is undetermined. Germline assignment: CDR1 SQVTM and CDR2 ANQGSEA. V lost 0 bases to trimming and J lost 12 bases, with 5 bases between them. The CDR3 has 10 amino acids. The CDR3 here is CSVEDKELFF. The CDR3 coding sequence is TGCAGCGTTGAAGATAAGGAACTGTTTTTT.

V is TRBV7-9 and J is TRBJ2-7; the D is unclear. V was clipped by 2 bases and J by 2 bases, with 13 bases between them. The V gene's germline CDR1 is SEHNR and CDR2 FQNEAQ (reference sequence). The CDR3 consists of 15 residues. CDR3 sequence (DNA): TGTGCCAGCAGCTTAAGTACCCGGATTCCCTACGAGCAGTACTTC. It codes for CASSLSTRIPYEQYF.

The chain couples TRBV28 to TRBJ1-2; D gene uncertain. Germline loops: CDR1 MDHEN, CDR2 SYDVKM. V was trimmed by 3 bases and J by 4 bases, leaving 15 bases between them. This CDR3 has 15 residues. CDR3 coding DNA: TGTGCCAGCAGTTTTGCGGCAGCCCAGGCCTATGGCTACACCTTC. This codes for CASSFAAAQAYGYTF.

This clonotype has ten or more counts. This sequence joins TRBV7-2 and TRBJ1-2; 11 nucleotides match TRBD1. Trimming took 3 bases from V and 6 from J; bases not matched to a gene: 3. The CDR3 covers 14 residues. The germline V gene encodes CDR1 SGHTA and CDR2 FQGNSA. The CDR3 here is CASSFGTGGNGYTF. DNA of the CDR3: TGTGCCAGCAGCTTCGGGACAGGGGGGAATGGCTACACCTTC.

This clonotype has a count of ten or more. The rearrangement links TRBV7-2 to TRBJ2-3; possibly TRBD1 or TRBD2 for D (6 bases each). Between the trimmed V and J ends, which lost 6 bases and 4 bases, there was a span of 14 bases. From germline, CDR1 is SGHTA and CDR2 FQGNSA. The CDR3 spans 14 residues. CDR3 loop: CASSRKGGPDTQYF. Here the CDR3 DNA reads TGTGCCAGCAGTCGCAAGGGGGGCCCAGATACGCAGTATTTT.

The rearrangement links TRBV2 to TRBJ1-4; 7 bases are a match to TRBD1. Germline V lookup: CDR1 SNHLY, CDR2 FYNNEI. With 6 bases clipped from V and 2 bases from J, the junction kept 9 bases outside the gene matches. This CDR3 has 16 residues. For the CDR3, the DNA is TGTGCCAGCAGATCCCCTCCGACAGGGACTAATGAAAAACTGTTTTTT. As protein: CASRSPPTGTNEKLFF.

This clonotype was seen repeatedly, ten times or more. The chain has TRBV5-1 and TRBJ2-7, with 8 nucleotides matching TRBD1. Trimming at V came to 5 bases and at J to 3 bases, leaving 7 bases not matched to a gene. The CDR3 totals 14 residues. The germline V gene encodes CDR1 SGHRS and CDR2 YFSETQ. CDR3 sequence reads: CASSPGQGNYEQYF. The CDR3 DNA reads TGCGCCAGCAGTCCTGGACAGGGAAACTACGAGCAGTACTTC.

The chain links TRBV4-3 to TRBJ1-4; unclear D gene. This CDR3 is 19 amino acids long. The ends were cut back, 1 base at V and 3 bases at J, with 21 bases in the middle. Germline V gene lookup returns CDR1 LGHNA and CDR2 YSLEER. CDR3 in amino acids: CASSQVSSWAGLANEKLFF. The CDR3 DNA follows: TGCGCCAGCAGCCAAGTTTCTTCGTGGGCGGGGTTGGCTAATGAAAAACTGTTTTTT.

The rearrangement uses TRBV9 and TRBJ2-2; TRBD1 agrees at 9 bases. CDR1 is SGDLS and CDR2 is YYNGEE in the germline V gene. The J segment lost 5 bases and the V segment lost 1 base, leaving 6 bases of the junction unmatched. This CDR3 is built from 16 residues. The CDR3 region has the DNA TGTGCCAGCAGCGTACCAAAGGACAGGGGAACCGGGGAGCTGTTTTTT. Translation: CASSVPKDRGTGELFF.

The chain carries TRBV12-3 or TRBV12-4 and TRBJ1-2; 10 bases line up with TRBD1. The CDR3 is made up of 14 amino acids. V lost 6 bases, J lost 6 bases, and 7 bases stayed unmatched. The CDR3 spells CASRTGGAKDGYTF. The CDR3 DNA reads TGTGCCAGCAGGACAGGGGGCGCAAAGGATGGCTACACCTTC.

The chain uses TRBV6-2 or TRBV6-3 and TRBJ1-5; D call uncertain. This CDR3 comprises 16 residues. Trimming took 2 bases from V and 0 from J, leaving 11 bases between them. Germline V CDR1 and CDR2: MNHEY, SVGEGT. The CDR3 loop is CASSYRRSYSNQPQHF. The CDR3 DNA follows: TGTGCCAGCAGTTACCGAAGAAGTTATAGCAATCAGCCCCAGCATTTT.

Ten or more counts support this clonotype. This sequence joins TRBV7-9 and TRBJ2-7; D is undetermined. Germline V gives CDR1 SEHNR, CDR2 FQNEAQ (reference sequence). This CDR3 comprises 13 residues. V shed 5 bases and J shed 1 base, with 9 bases lying between them. CDR3 bases: TGTGCCAGCAGCACGGACGGATCCTACGAGCAGTACGTC. It translates to CASSTDGSYEQYV.

The V gene is TRBV7-6, the J gene TRBJ2-3, with TRBD2 identical over 9 bases. The CDR3 is 16 residues long. The V gene end was trimmed by 4 bases and the J gene end by 8 bases; junction bases not matched to a gene: 13. The germline gives CDR1 SGHVS, CDR2 FNYEAQ. The CDR3 nucleotides are TGTGCCAGCAGCTCCCCCAAGGCGGGGGGGGCGATTACGCAGTATTTT. This gives the protein CASSSPKAGGAITQYF.

J is TRBJ1-4 and V is TRBV6-1, with 8 bases lining up with TRBD1. Germline CDR1 reads MNHNS; CDR2 reads SASEGT. The ends lost 6 bases at V and 5 bases at J; junction bases unmatched: 5. CDR3 length equals 14 residues. The CDR3 sequence: CASRGQGVNEKLFF. CDR3 sequence (DNA): TGTGCCAGCAGAGGACAGGGAGTAAATGAAAAACTGTTTTTT.

This clonotype was seen at least ten times. The chain carries TRBV7-6 and TRBJ2-2, with 8 bases identical to TRBD2. The CDR3 is made up of 16 amino acids. CDR1 SGHVS and CDR2 FNYEAQ come from the germline V gene. Trimming took 4 bases from V and 3 from J; bases not matched to a gene: 7. In DNA form, the CDR3 reads TGTGCCAGCAGCTGGGCTAGCGGGCTGGACACCGGGGAGCTGTTTTTT. Translation: CASSWASGLDTGELFF.

The gene calls are TRBV19 and TRBJ1-2; no clear D. The germline V gene encodes CDR1 LNHDA and CDR2 SQIVND (reference sequence). CDR3 length: 12 residues. Trimming took off 10 bases at V and 9 bases at J, with 18 bases between the two ends. CDR3 residues: CATASARNSYTF. As DNA, the CDR3 is TGTGCCACCGCTTCTGCGCGGAACAGCTACACCTTC. The full variable domain, rest sourced from reference TRBV19 and TRBJ1-2, is DGGITQSPKYLFRKEGQNVTLSCEQNLNHDAMYWYRQDPGQGLRLIYYSQIVNDFQKGDIAEGYSVSREKKESFPLTVTSAQKNPTAFYLCATASARNSYTFGSGTRLTVV.

This chain joins TRBV7-8 and TRBJ2-1; TRBD2 matches 8 bases. With 5 bases clipped from V and 3 bases from J, the junction kept 12 bases outside the gene matches. The CDR3 runs 17 residues. The germline gives CDR1 SGHVS, CDR2 FQNEAQ. The CDR3 DNA reads as TGTGCCAGCAGCCCAGTAACGGGAGGGGTTGGCTACAATGAGCAGTTCTTC. Its protein is CASSPVTGGVGYNEQFF.